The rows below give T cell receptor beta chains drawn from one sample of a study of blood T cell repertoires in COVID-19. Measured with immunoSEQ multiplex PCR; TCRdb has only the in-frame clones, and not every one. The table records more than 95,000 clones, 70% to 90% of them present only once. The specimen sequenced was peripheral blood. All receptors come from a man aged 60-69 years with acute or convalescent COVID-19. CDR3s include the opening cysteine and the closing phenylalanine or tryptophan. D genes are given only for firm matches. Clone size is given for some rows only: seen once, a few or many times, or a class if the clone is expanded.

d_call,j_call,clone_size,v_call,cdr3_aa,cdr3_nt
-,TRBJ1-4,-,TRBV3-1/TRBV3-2,CASSQTHATNEKLFF,TGTGCCAGCAGCCAAACACATGCAACTAATGAAAAACTGTTTTTT
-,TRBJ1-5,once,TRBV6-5,CASSYSMDSPQHF,TGTGCCAGCAGTTACTCGATGGACAGTCCCCAGCATTTT
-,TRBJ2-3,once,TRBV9,CASSVARLASTDTQYF,TGTGCCAGCAGCGTAGCCCGCCTGGCTAGCACAGATACGCAGTATTTT
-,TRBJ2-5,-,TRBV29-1,CSVAPWEMGETQYF,TGCAGCGTTGCTCCCTGGGAGATGGGAGAGACCCAGTACTTC
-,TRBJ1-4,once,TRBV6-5,CASRPVGVREKLFF,TGTGCCAGCCGACCCGTGGGTGTGAGGGAAAAACTGTTTTTT
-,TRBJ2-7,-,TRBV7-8,CASTGLMSYEQYF,TGTGCCAGCACAGGACTGATGAGCTACGAGCAGTACTTC
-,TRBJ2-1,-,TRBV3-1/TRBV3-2,CASSPGDWQLKNEQFF,TGTGCCAGCAGTCCGGGAGACTGGCAATTAAAAAATGAGCAGTTCTTC
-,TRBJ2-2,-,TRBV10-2,CASSDLGGRDTGELFF,TGCGCCAGCAGTGATTTGGGGGGACGGGACACCGGGGAGCTGTTTTTT
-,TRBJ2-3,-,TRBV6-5,CASKEAADTQYF,TGTGCCAGCAAAGAGGCGGCAGATACGCAGTATTTT
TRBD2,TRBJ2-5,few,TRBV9,CASSVGLAGTETQYF,TGTGCCAGCAGCGTGGGACTAGCGGGTACAGAGACCCAGTACTTC
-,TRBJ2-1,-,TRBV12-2,CARGGTGPLNEQFF,TGTGCAAGAGGAGGGACAGGGCCCCTCAATGAGCAGTTCTTC
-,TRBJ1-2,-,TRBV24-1,CATSDSTASDYGYTF,TGTGCCACCAGTGATTCGACAGCCTCTGACTATGGCTACACCTTC
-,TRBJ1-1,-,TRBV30,CAWSSPGEGDTEAFF,TGTGCCTGGAGTTCACCAGGGGAGGGGGACACTGAAGCTTTCTTT
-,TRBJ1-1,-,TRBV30,CAWNAGIDTEAFF,TGTGCCTGGAATGCAGGGATAGACACTGAAGCTTTCTTT
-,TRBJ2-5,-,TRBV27,CASSLWPGQETQYF,TGTGCCAGCAGTTTATGGCCAGGCCAAGAGACCCAGTACTTC
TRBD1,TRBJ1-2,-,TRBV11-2,CASSPDRDYGYTF,TGTGCCAGCAGCCCAGACAGGGACTATGGCTACACCTTC
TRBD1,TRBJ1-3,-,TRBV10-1,CASSAGQLPSGNTIYF,TGCGCCAGCAGTGCGGGACAGCTGCCCTCTGGAAACACCATATATTTT
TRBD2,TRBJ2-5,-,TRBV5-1,CASSFRLAGGIETQYF,TGCGCCAGCAGCTTCCGACTAGCGGGGGGCATAGAGACCCAGTACTTC
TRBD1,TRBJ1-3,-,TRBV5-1,CASSRQGTGNTIYF,TGCGCCAGCAGTAGACAGGGGACAGGAAACACCATATATTTT
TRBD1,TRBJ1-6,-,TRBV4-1,CASSQEGQGPSYNSPLHF,TGCGCCAGCAGCCAAGAGGGACAGGGACCGTCCTATAATTCACCCCTCCACTTT
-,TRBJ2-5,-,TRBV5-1,CASAGGPEETQYF,TGCGCCAGCGCCGGAGGGCCGGAAGAGACCCAGTACTTC
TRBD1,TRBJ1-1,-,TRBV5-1,CASSFGTAMNTEAFF,TGCGCCAGCAGCTTCGGGACAGCTATGAACACTGAAGCTTTCTTT
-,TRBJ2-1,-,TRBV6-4,CASSAFKAGADEQFF,TGTGCCAGCAGTGCCTTTAAGGCGGGCGCAGATGAGCAGTTCTTC
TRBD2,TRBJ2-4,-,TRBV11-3,CASSPRWTSGRNIQYF,TGTGCCAGCAGCCCTCGCTGGACTAGCGGGAGAAACATTCAGTACTTC
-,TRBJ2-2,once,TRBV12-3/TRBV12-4,CASRQVGSGELFF,TGTGCCAGCCGCCAGGTGGGCTCCGGGGAGCTGTTTTTT
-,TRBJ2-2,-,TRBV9,CASSVQPREGGNTGELFF,TGTGCCAGCAGCGTACAGCCTCGGGAAGGGGGGAACACCGGGGAGCTGTTTTTT
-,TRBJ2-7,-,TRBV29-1,CSVRIGGLPYEQYF,TGCAGCGTCCGCATCGGGGGGCTTCCCTACGAGCAGTACTTC
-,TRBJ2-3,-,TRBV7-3,CASSSLGVAAHTDTQYF,TGTGCCAGCAGCTCTCTCGGGGTAGCGGCCCACACAGATACGCAGTATTTT
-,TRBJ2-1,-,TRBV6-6,CASSPGQGQRSYNEQFF,TGTGCCAGCAGTCCAGGCCAGGGGCAGAGGTCCTACAATGAGCAGTTCTTC
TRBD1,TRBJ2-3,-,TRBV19,CASSQSSDRTRTDTQYF,TGTGCCAGTAGTCAAAGTTCGGACAGGACACGCACAGATACGCAGTATTTT
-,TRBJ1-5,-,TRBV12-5,CASGIGTQSQPQHF,TGTGCTAGTGGTATCGGGACACAAAGTCAGCCCCAGCATTTT
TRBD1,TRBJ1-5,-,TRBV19,CASSKGQGPLVDQPQHF,TGTGCCAGTAGTAAAGGACAGGGGCCTCTTGTCGATCAGCCCCAGCATTTT
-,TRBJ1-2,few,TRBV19,CASSDGSGISYGYTF,TGTGCCAGTTCTGACGGTTCCGGGATAAGCTATGGCTACACCTTC